This entry features one T cell receptor (beta chain) sequence. No cognate antigen has been identified for it. Base qualities are not recorded, but no much larger clone differs from it by a single base. This specimen belongs to a study of blood T cells in healthy people across ages (dated by TCRdb to 2014 to 2015). With respect to the entire study: In model experiments, template switching captured about one uniquely barcoded TCR beta cDNA molecule for every two T cells. The study measured age-related changes in TCR beta repertoire diversity using deep sequencing normalized with unique cDNA molecular identifiers. The donors were divided into four age groups: young (average roughly 15 years), middle-aged (over 35), aged (around 59) and long-lived (roughly 86). To avoid experimental bias, donors of different ages were spread randomly across the sequencing lanes. The study analyzed two additional independent replicas of 1 million unique cDNA reads from the same blood draw for two donors, one aged 18 to 30 and one aged 80 or older. What the authors observed across the whole study: Total diversity estimates from one million sequenced T cells were considered lower bounds and underestimates. As age increased, observed TCR beta diversity per million T cells dropped in a roughly linear way, and a significant reduction was already evident by age approximately 40. Bulk unsorted PBMC profiling prevented conclusive comparison of naive and antigen-experienced compartments. Compared with the aged group, the long-lived group had more naive CD4+ T cells, fewer expanded clones and increased TCR diversity, a pattern suggesting age selection. A strong correlation was found between observed TCR beta diversity and the percentage of naive T cells measured by flow cytometry. The CMV infection status of donors was not known, potentially confounding age-related changes in expanded clonotypes.

Donors were roughly 40 systemically healthy Caucasian individuals from Russia aged 6 to 90 years. Approximately 10 milliliters of peripheral blood were collected from each donor into EDTA-treated Vacutainer tubes. Ficoll-Paque density-gradient centrifugation was used to isolate PBMCs, with at least 6.5 million obtained per sample. Total RNA was extracted from PBMCs with Trizol reagent, with at least 5 micrograms obtained per sample. The percentages of naive CD45RAhigh/CD27high T cells were determined by flow cytometry on a PBMC aliquot from every donor. Trimmed from V: 4 bases; trimmed from J: 2 bases; junction bases lacking a gene match: 4. The CDR3 goes from the cysteine to the phenylalanine over 16 residues. Of the read, only the CDR3 DNA is kept; its 48 bases are in frame from base 1. The germline V gene sets CDR1 to MNHEY and CDR2 to SVGAGI. Preparation of the library involved 5' RACE. The sample was run on an Illumina HiSeq 2500. A second PCR of about 7 to 12 cycles was run with a J-beta primer mix and a sample-barcoded 5' primer. A unique molecular identifier was introduced onto each TCR beta cDNA molecule by a template-switch 5' adaptor carrying 12 random nucleotides. At least 2.5 million CDR3-containing paired-end reads were obtained from each sample. First-strand cDNA was synthesized from all RNA with the Mint cDNA synthesis kit, primed by a TRBC-specific oligonucleotide. All cDNA was treated with uracil-DNA glycosylase and then went through a first 18-cycle PCR with the universal primers M1SS and BC2_uni_R. The study's processing was this. Each sample was normalized by randomly selecting 1 million high-quality reads, each carrying a distinct molecular identifier. Reads with shared molecular identifiers were discarded instead of being binned into consensus sequences. MiTCR, with a Q25 quality threshold and the strictest error-elimination algorithm, was used for CDR3 identification, clonotype clustering and error correction. A nonparametric unseen species model with Euler transformation was used to estimate a lower bound on total TCR beta diversity. The public reads were run again by TCRdb, first through fastp at Q25 and then through MiXCR, and only productive beta chains were kept. Each entry merges the rows of one CDR3 protein and shows their most common DNA and genes. These V and J calls rely on TCRdb rather than the paper's analysis. The sample table contains over 950,000 distinct CDR3 sequences; only one count was recorded for roughly two fifths of them. The ten biggest clones cover under 15% of the sample.

The chain couples TRBV6-5 to TRBJ2-2; 10 bases in between match TRBD1. The source material was blood. The receptor's source is a man between 18 and 35 years old in good health. The CDR3 is CASSWGQGKNTGELFF. The nucleotide sequence reads TGTGCCAGCAGTTGGGGACAGGGGAAAAACACCGGGGAGCTGTTTTTT.